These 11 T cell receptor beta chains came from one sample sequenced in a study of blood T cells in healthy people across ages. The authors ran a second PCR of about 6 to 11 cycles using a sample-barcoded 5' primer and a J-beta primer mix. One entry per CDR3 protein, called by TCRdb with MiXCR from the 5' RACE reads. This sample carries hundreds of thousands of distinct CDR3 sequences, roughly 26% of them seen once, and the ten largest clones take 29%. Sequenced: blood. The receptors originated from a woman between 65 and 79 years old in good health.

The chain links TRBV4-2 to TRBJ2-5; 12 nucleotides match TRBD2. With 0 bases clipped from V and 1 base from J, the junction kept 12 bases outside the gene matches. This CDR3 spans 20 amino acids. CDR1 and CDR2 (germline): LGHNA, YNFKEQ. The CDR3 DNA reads TGTGCCAGCAGCCAAGACCGGGCTAGCGGGAGGGTCCCACTCCAAGAGACCCAGTACTTC. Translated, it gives CASSQDRASGRVPLQETQYF.

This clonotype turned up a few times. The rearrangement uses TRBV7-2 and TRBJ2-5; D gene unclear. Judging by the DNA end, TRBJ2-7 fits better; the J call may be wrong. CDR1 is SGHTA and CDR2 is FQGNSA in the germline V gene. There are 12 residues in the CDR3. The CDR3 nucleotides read TGTGCCAGCAGCTTAATTGGCTACGAGCAGTACTTC. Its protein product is CASSLIGYEQYF.

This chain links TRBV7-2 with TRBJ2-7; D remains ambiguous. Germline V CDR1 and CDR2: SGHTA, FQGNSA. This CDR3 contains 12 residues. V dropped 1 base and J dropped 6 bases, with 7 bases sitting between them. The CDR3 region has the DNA TGTGCCAGCAGCTTAGATCACGGCGAGCAGTACTTC. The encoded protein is CASSLDHGEQYF.

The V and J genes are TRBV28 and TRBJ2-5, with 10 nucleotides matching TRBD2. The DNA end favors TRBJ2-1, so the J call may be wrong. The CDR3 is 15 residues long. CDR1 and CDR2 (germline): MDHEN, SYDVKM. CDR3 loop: CASSPLAGVVDEQFF. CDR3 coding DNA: TGTGCCAGCAGCCCTCTAGCGGGAGTTGTTGATGAGCAGTTCTTC.

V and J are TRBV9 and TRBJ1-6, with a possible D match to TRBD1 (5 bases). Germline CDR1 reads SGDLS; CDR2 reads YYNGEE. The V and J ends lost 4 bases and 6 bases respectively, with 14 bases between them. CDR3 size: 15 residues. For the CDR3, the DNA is TGTGCCAGCAGCCCCGAGGGGCACATTAATTCACCCCTCCACTTT. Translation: CASSPEGHINSPLHF.

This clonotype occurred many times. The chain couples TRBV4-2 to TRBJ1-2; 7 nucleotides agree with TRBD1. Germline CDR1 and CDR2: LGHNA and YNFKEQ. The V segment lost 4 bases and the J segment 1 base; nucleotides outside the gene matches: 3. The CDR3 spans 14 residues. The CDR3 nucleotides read TGTGCCAGCAGCCCCGGGACAGATAACTATGGCTACACCTTC. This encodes CASSPGTDNYGYTF.

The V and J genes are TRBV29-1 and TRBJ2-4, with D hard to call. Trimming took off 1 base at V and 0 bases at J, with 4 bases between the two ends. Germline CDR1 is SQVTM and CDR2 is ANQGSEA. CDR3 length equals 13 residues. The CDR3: CSVEVEAKNIQYF. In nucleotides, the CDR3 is TGCAGCGTTGAAGTGGAAGCCAAAAACATTCAGTACTTC.

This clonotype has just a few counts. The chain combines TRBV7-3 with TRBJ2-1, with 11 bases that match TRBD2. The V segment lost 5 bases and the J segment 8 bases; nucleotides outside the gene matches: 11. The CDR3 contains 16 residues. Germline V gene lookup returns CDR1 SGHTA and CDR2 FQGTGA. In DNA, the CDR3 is TGTGCCAGCAGCCCGACTAGCGGGACAGGGAGGGATGAGCAGTTCTTC. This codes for CASSPTSGTGRDEQFF.

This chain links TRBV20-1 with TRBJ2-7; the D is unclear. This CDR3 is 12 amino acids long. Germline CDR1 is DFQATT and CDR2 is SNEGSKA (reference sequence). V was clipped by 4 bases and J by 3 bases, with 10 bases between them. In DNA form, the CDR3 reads TGCAGTGCTAACATCCAGAACTACGAGCAGTACTTC. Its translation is CSANIQNYEQYF.

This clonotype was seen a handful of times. The CDR3, as DNA: TGTGCCAGCAGCCCGGCGGGGGCTAACAATGAGCAGTTCTTC. Translation: CASSPAGANNEQFF. The chain links TRBV7-3 to TRBJ2-5, with TRBD2 as a possible D gene (7 bases). The DNA end lines up better with TRBJ2-1; the J call may be wrong. In germline, CDR1 is SGHTA, CDR2 FQGTGA. The CDR3 loop spans 14 amino acids.

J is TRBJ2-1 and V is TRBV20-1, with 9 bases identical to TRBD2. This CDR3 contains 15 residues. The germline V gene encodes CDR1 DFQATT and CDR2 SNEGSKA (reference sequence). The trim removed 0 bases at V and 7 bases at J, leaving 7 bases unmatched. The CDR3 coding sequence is TGCAGTGCTAGAGATAAACTAGCGGGTAGAAATGAGCAGTTCTTC. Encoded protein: CSARDKLAGRNEQFF.